Given below is one TCR beta chain in context. This receptor's antigen is unknown. Per-nucleotide qualities are absent, and no much larger clonotype sits a single base away. TCR beta repertoires were profiled from peripheral blood of roughly 13 young patients with multiple sclerosis to demonstrate the VDJtools post-analysis software. Multiple sclerosis patients were children and adolescents aged about 6 to 15 years. According to the germline V gene, CDR1 reads MDHEN and CDR2 reads SYDVKM. The junction shows trimming of 9 bases on V and 0 bases on J, plus 12 bases between the germline ends. Counted from cysteine to phenylalanine, this CDR3 has 13 amino acids. Just CDR3 DNA is preserved here, 39 bases in frame from base 1. The sample belongs to a study of post-analysis software for immune sequencing data (dated by TCRdb to 2013 to 2016). A note on the overall study: Relapsing-remitting, secondary progressive and progressive-relapsing multiple sclerosis were recorded as disease courses, and subtype annotation was lacking for some patients. Patient repertoires were compared against 11 to 12 previously published healthy control repertoires from donors aged roughly 6 to 28 years. A subset of samples was prepared in parallel using single-end sample barcoding, then pooled and co-amplified after Illumina adapter ligation. The full study reports these points: When samples were clustered directly using the F measure, samples prepared in the same batch co-clustered strongly, which prompted a batch-effect correction. About 5 TRBV segments, including TRBV5-6, TRBV5-1 and TRBV20-1, were significantly more frequent in patients than controls. Compared with controls, multiple sclerosis patients had significantly lower normalized Chao1 diversity, a finding suggesting substantial peripheral T-cell clonal expansion. The control group was slightly older than the multiple sclerosis patient group.

Library preparation employed PCR. Sequencing took place on an Illumina HiSeq 2500. Unique molecular identifiers were incorporated into TCR beta cDNA libraries to reduce PCR and sequencing biases. Per 1 to 10 million input T cells, some 500,000 cDNA molecules were obtained, such that each molecule approximated one T cell. The patient libraries were prepared and sequenced using the same protocol as the earlier healthy control dataset. Within a given batch, samples were prepared together, multiplexed and sequenced on the same HiSeq lane. The study's processing was this. Raw barcoded reads were processed with MIGEC, discarding single-read molecular identifier groups before consensus assembly and CDR3 extraction. VDJtools was used for post-analysis of the clonotype tables, with diversity normalized by down-sampling every dataset to the smallest sample size. In repertoire overlap clustering, CDR3 amino acid sequences, but not nucleotide sequences, were matched to correct batch-related cross-sample contamination. Starting from the raw public reads, TCRdb applied fastp trimming at Q25, assembled clones with MiXCR and retained in-frame beta chains. Entries that share a CDR3 protein sequence are merged under the most common genes and DNA. The V and J calls and clone size come from TCRdb's table, not from the authors' own analysis. Counted in this sample were approximately 250,000 distinct CDR3 sequences; about 38% of them appeared once. Of the sample, 4.5% to 5.5% falls within the top ten clones.

This TCR came from a girl between 10 and 17 years old with multiple sclerosis. Material for sequencing was blood. This sequence uses TRBV28 and TRBJ2-7; a weak D assignment points to TRBD2 (5 bases agree). The base sequence is TGTGCCAGTGGGTGGACTCTCTCCTACGAGCAGTACTTC. The resulting protein is CASGWTLSYEQYF.